This TCR beta chain came from a study of CD8+CD57+ T cells in acquired aplastic anemia. Study details: Sorted CD4+ and CD8+ cells gave a mean 3.2 ug DNA, range about 0.19 to 27.4 ug. Healthy donors yielded roughly 9.8 million CD4+ cell reads on average. Study-wide results and caveats: The study identified more than 25 CD8+ CDR3 sequences shared by patients and controls. Controls did not differ significantly from patients in CD8+ Simpson's diversity.

With 4 bases clipped from V and 13 bases from J, the junction kept 12 bases outside the gene matches. CDR3 size: 14 residues. Germline CDR1 and CDR2: MNHNS and SASEGT. In regard to this clonotype: Its target is unknown.

TCR beta VDJ and CDR3 profiling used genomic DNA as template. TCRdb reanalysed the reads using MiXCR and keeps one entry per CDR3 protein. The sample consists of more than 150,000 distinct CDR3 sequences, around half of them appearing once. Input material: sorted CD4+, CD8+, or CD8+CD57+ T cells (not recorded which) from PBMCs. This clonotype originated in a human donor in good health. This chain links TRBV6-1 with TRBJ2-5, with 10 bases aligning to TRBD2. The DNA of the CDR3 is TGTGCCAGCAGTGGGACTAGCGGCTCCTACGAGCGGTACTTC. Its translation: CASSGTSGSYERYF.